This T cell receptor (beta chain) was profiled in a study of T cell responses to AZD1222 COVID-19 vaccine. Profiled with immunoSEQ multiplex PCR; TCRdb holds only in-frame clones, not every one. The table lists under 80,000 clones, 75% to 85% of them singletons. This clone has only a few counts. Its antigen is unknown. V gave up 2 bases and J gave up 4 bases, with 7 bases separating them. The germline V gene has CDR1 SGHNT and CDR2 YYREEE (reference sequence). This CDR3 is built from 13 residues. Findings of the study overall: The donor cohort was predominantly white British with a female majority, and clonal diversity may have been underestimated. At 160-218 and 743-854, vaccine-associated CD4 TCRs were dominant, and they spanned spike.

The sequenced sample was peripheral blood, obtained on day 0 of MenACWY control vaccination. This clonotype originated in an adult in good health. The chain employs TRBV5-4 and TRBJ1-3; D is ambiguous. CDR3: CASSFGPGNTIYF. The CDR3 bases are TGTGCCAGCAGCTTCGGTCCGGGAAACACCATATATTTT.